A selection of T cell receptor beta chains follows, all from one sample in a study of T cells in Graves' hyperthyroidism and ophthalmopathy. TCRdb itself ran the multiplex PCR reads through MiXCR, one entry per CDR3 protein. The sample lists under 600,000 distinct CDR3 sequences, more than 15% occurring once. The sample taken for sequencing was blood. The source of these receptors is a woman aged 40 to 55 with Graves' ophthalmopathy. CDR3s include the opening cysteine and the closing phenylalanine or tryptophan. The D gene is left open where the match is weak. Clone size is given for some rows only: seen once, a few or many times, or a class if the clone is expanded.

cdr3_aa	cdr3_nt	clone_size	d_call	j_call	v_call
CASNPYSGTDTQYF	TGTGCCAGCAACCCGTATTCGGGCACAGATACGCAGTATTTT	-	-	TRBJ2-3	TRBV5-6
CASKGTGELFF	TGTGCCAGCAAGGGGACCGGGGAGCTGTTTTTT	many	-	TRBJ2-2	TRBV2
CRPQTGERGMYEQYF	TGCAGACCCCAAACGGGGGAAAGGGGGATGTACGAGCAGTACTTC	-	-	TRBJ2-7	TRBV20-1
CASSLRTNTGELFF	TGTGCCAGCAGTTTAAGGACCAACACCGGGGAGCTGTTTTTT	few	-	TRBJ2-2	TRBV6-4
CASTRQGTEAFF	TGTGCCAGCACCCGGCAGGGCACTGAAGCTTTCTTT	many	-	TRBJ1-1	TRBV2
CASSDELAGGRETQYF	TGTGCCAGCAGTGATGAACTAGCGGGGGGGCGGGAGACCCAGTACTTC	many	TRBD2	TRBJ2-5	TRBV6-1
CASSEGLSRARQFF	TGTGCCAGCAGTGAGGGACTATCCAGAGCCAGGCAGTTCTTC	many	TRBD2	TRBJ2-1	TRBV2
CASSAQGPGTEAFF	TGTGCCAGCAGCGCACAGGGGCCGGGTACTGAAGCTTTCTTT	-	TRBD1	TRBJ1-1	TRBV12-3/TRBV12-4
CAWSGQVGSRPQHF	TGTGCCTGGAGTGGACAGGTGGGATCGCGGCCCCAGCATTTT	many	-	TRBJ1-5	TRBV30
CASSLAILYTDTQYF	TGTGCCAGCAGCTTAGCAATCCTCTACACAGATACGCAGTATTTT	many	-	TRBJ2-3	TRBV7-9
CASSAGETGHGYTF	TGTGCCAGTAGTGCCGGAGAGACAGGGCACGGCTACACCTTC	-	TRBD1	TRBJ1-2	TRBV19
CASSQGGSSGRDGNIQYF	TGCGCCAGCAGCCAAGGAGGATCTAGCGGGAGGGATGGAAACATTCAGTACTTC	-	TRBD2	TRBJ2-4	TRBV4-1
CAWRSASTDTQYF	TGTGCCTGGAGGTCCGCGAGCACAGATACGCAGTATTTT	many	-	TRBJ2-3	TRBV30
CASSLVILDNEQFF	TGTGCCAGCAGCCTAGTAATACTCGACAATGAGCAGTTCTTC	-	-	TRBJ2-1	TRBV7-8
CASSLYPGNGYTF	TGTGCCAGCAGTTTATACCCAGGGAACGGCTACACCTTC	-	-	TRBJ1-2	TRBV27
CASSLGQGSRTGELFF	TGCGCCAGCAGCTTGGGACAGGGGAGCCGTACCGGGGAGCTGTTTTTT	-	TRBD1	TRBJ2-2	TRBV5-1
CASSVVANSDTQYF	TGTGCCAGCAGCGTAGTTGCCAACTCAGATACGCAGTATTTT	-	-	TRBJ2-3	TRBV9
CASSQDPSGRYEQYF	TGTGCCAGCAGCCAAGATCCGTCAGGGAGATACGAGCAGTACTTC	many	-	TRBJ2-7	TRBV3-1
CASSLRAAEFDTQYF	TGTGCCAGCAGCTTAAGGGCAGCCGAGTTTGATACGCAGTATTTT	many	-	TRBJ2-3	TRBV7-8
CASTTPTGRETQYF	TGTGCCAGCACTACCCCCACGGGGAGGGAGACCCAGTACTTC	many	-	TRBJ2-5	TRBV27
CSAQPTGGMGKAFF	TGCAGTGCTCAACCGACAGGGGGCATGGGAAAAGCTTTCTTT	-	TRBD1	TRBJ1-1	TRBV20-1
CSVEDGRRETQYF	TGCAGCGTTGAAGACGGGAGGCGAGAGACCCAGTACTTC	many	TRBD2	TRBJ2-5	TRBV29-1
CASGLGGRTDTQYF	TGTGCTAGTGGTTTGGGCGGGAGAACAGATACGCAGTATTTT	few	TRBD2	TRBJ2-3	TRBV12-5
CASSEAGTGVYGYTF	TGTGCCAGTAGTGAAGCCGGGACAGGAGTCTATGGCTACACCTTC	many	TRBD1	TRBJ1-2	TRBV19
CASRGRVGNQPQHF	TGTGCCAGCAGGGGCAGGGTAGGCAATCAGCCCCAGCATTTT	-	-	TRBJ1-5	TRBV2